This T cell receptor beta chain was sequenced in a study of T cell changes during pregnancy in multiple sclerosis. V was clipped by 7 bases and J by 5 bases, with 19 bases between them. This CDR3 has 15 amino acids. Germline loops: CDR1 SGHNT, CDR2 YYREEE (reference sequence). TCRdb's copy holds only in-frame clones and misses some; the assay was immunoSEQ multiplex PCR. The sample includes 65,000 to 85,000 clones, about 89% of them seen just once. This TCR was recovered from a female donor with multiple sclerosis, enrolled in a pregnancy study. J is TRBJ2-1 and V is TRBV5-4; weak D call: TRBD1 (6 bases). The material was peripheral blood, obtained in the second trimester of pregnancy. The CDR3 sequence: CASASGTSINNEQFF. CDR3 nucleotides: TGTGCCAGCGCCTCCGGGACATCCATAAACAATGAGCAGTTCTTC.